Below, 31 T cell receptor beta chains from the same sample are listed, as sequenced in a study of CXCR3-negative and CXCR3-positive naive CD8 T cells. Libraries of TRB cDNA were made by 5' RACE and carried UMIs. TCRdb reprocessed the 5' RACE reads and keeps a single row for each CDR3 protein, giving no DNA. Recorded for this sample: 70,000 to 95,000 distinct CDR3 sequences. Sequenced input: naive CXCR3- CD8+ T cells from blood. The subset: CD45RO-CCR7+CD27+CD95- naive CD8+ T cells lacking CXCR3 (TNR3-). Receptors were obtained from a human donor in good health. Some clones in this sample may be carry-over from other donors' samples.

The gene calls are TRBV12-3 or TRBV12-4 and TRBJ2-5; TCRdb proposes TRBD1, but this gene call is untestable without DNA. The length of the CDR3 is 14 residues. CDR3 amino acids: CASSPQGRRETQYF.

Frequency places this clonotype as medium-sized. The V call is TRBV11-2, the J call TRBJ2-5; TCRdb indicates TRBD2, and absent DNA this call remains unverified. This CDR3 has 17 amino acids. The germline gives CDR1 SGHAT, CDR2 FQNNGV. CDR3 amino acids: CASSPGLAELYQETQYF.

The chain recombines TRBV7-3 with TRBJ2-7; TCRdb's assignment of TRBD1 cannot be checked, as there is no DNA. The CDR3 covers 15 residues. Germline loops: CDR1 SGHTA, CDR2 FQGTGA. The CDR3 region is CASSDPGTGSYEQYF.

The V and J genes are TRBV19 and TRBJ1-6; TCRdb outputs TRBD1, but without DNA this stays unchecked. The V gene's germline CDR1 is LNHDA and CDR2 SQIVND (reference sequence). This CDR3 comprises 13 residues. The CDR3 here is CASSRQGNSPLHF.

The V call is TRBV29-1, the J call TRBJ1-2; the D gene TCRdb calls, TRBD1, cannot be checked with no DNA. This CDR3 contains 13 residues. From germline, CDR1 is SQVTM and CDR2 ANQGSEA. CDR3 region: CSVAGTGGEGYTF.

This chain joins TRBV12-5 and TRBJ2-1; TCRdb outputs TRBD2, but without DNA this stays unchecked. The CDR3 is 16 residues long. The germline CDR1 and CDR2 sequences are LGHNT and FRNRAP. CDR3: CASGLVLAGGNNEQFF.

The chain couples TRBV5-6 to TRBJ2-7; TCRdb's D call of TRBD2 is untestable without DNA. This CDR3 has 14 residues. The V gene's germline CDR1 is SGHDT and CDR2 YYEEEE. The CDR3 reads CASTPPGGTYEQYF.

The rearrangement links TRBV7-9 to TRBJ1-5; absent DNA, TCRdb's TRBD1 call cannot be checked. CDR3 length: 14 amino acids. Germline-derived CDR1 and CDR2 are SEHNR and FQNEAQ (reference sequence). The chain's CDR3 is CASSGGDGNQPQHF.

The chain couples TRBV28 to TRBJ2-3; checking the TCRdb D call of TRBD2 is not possible without DNA. Germline V gene sequence: CDR1 MDHEN, CDR2 SYDVKM. The CDR3 sequence is 15 residues long. The CDR3: CASSFVAGGTDTQYF.

The genes are TRBV29-1 and TRBJ1-2; checking the TCRdb D call of TRBD1 is not possible without DNA. The CDR3 covers 15 residues. The germline V gene has CDR1 SQVTM and CDR2 ANQGSEA. The CDR3 protein is CSVEVGQGANYGYTF.

The chain uses TRBV11-2 and TRBJ2-7. Germline V gene sequence: CDR1 SGHAT, CDR2 FQNNGV. The CDR3 spans 15 residues. CDR3 residues: CASSTTELRHYEQYF.

CDR3 sequence: CASSSQTGTEYGYGYTF. The V gene is TRBV28, the J gene TRBJ1-2; TCRdb calls TRBD1, which cannot be checked without DNA. Germline V gene data show CDR1 as MDHEN and CDR2 as SYDVKM. This CDR3 region has 17 residues.

The rearrangement links TRBV6-2 or TRBV6-3 to TRBJ1-4. CDR3 length equals 15 residues. In germline, CDR1 is MNHEY, CDR2 SVGEGT. The CDR3 spells CASSYSTATNEKLFF.

This chain links TRBV29-1 with TRBJ2-2; TCRdb designates TRBD1, a call that cannot be tested without DNA. The CDR3 totals 15 residues. CDR1 is SQVTM and CDR2 is ANQGSEA in the germline V gene. The CDR3 loop is CSVVGGQTNTGELFF.

The rearrangement links TRBV7-9 to TRBJ1-2; TCRdb returns TRBD1, unconfirmable since there is no DNA. Germline values: CDR1 SEHNR, CDR2 FQNEAQ (reference sequence). The CDR3 loop spans 14 amino acids. The CDR3 is CASSQNREWDGYTF.

This chain uses TRBV28 with TRBJ2-7; TCRdb calls TRBD2, which cannot be checked without DNA. The CDR3 has 14 residues. Per the germline V gene, CDR1 is MDHEN and CDR2 is SYDVKM. The CDR3 is CASSPWRVSYEQYF. Variable domain in full (rest from reference TRBV28 and TRBJ2-7): DVKVTQSSRYLVKRTGEKVFLECVQDMDHENMFWYRQDPGLGLRLIYFSYDVKMKEKGDIPEGYSVSREKKERFSLILESASTNQTSMYLCASSPWRVSYEQYFGPGTRLTVT.

V usage is TRBV10-2 and J usage is TRBJ2-1. The CDR3 is 14 amino acids. CDR1 WSHSY and CDR2 SAAADI come from the germline V gene. CDR3 loop: CASSETLSYNEQFF.

The rearrangement uses TRBV15 and TRBJ2-7; as DNA is missing, the TRBD1 call by TCRdb cannot be tested. Germline-derived CDR1 and CDR2 are LNHNV and YYDKDF (reference sequence). There are 14 residues in the CDR3. CDR3 loop: CATSKILTVDEQYF.

The chain combines TRBV12-3 or TRBV12-4 with TRBJ2-5; TCRdb outputs TRBD2, but without DNA this stays unchecked. The CDR3 covers 13 residues. The CDR3 is CASSTTSTETQYF.

The rearrangement joins TRBV5-1 to TRBJ2-7; the D gene TCRdb calls, TRBD2, cannot be checked with no DNA. Germline loops: CDR1 SGHRS, CDR2 YFSETQ. The CDR3 has 14 amino acids. The CDR3 here is CASSPRTSSYEQYF.

The rearrangement joins TRBV5-1 to TRBJ2-1. Germline loops: CDR1 SGHRS, CDR2 YFSETQ. The CDR3 consists of 16 residues. CDR3 amino acids: CASSLSLAAQHNEQFF.

This chain uses TRBV3-1 with TRBJ2-3. The CDR3 has 14 amino acids. The germline V gene has CDR1 LGHDT and CDR2 YNNKEL (reference sequence). CDR3 loop: CASSQDRRPDTQYF.

The CDR3 spells CASSLAPEGDEKLFF. The V call is TRBV12-3 or TRBV12-4, the J call TRBJ1-4; the TCRdb D gene call, TRBD1, has no DNA to confirm it. This CDR3 comprises 15 residues.

The chain is built from TRBV10-3 and TRBJ2-2; the D call of TRBD1 rests on TCRdb alone, since no DNA is present to check it. The germline CDR1 and CDR2 sequences are ENHRY and SYGVKD. CDR3 size: 14 residues. The CDR3 reads CAITPDRGTGELFF.

J is TRBJ2-1 and V is TRBV7-6; TCRdb's D gene call, TRBD2, goes unchecked for lack of DNA. The CDR3 consists of 18 residues. Per germline, CDR1 SGHVS and CDR2 FNYEAQ. The CDR3 sequence: CASSLVRTSGGSYNEQFF. Together with reference TRBV7-6 and TRBJ2-1, the CDR3 gives the full variable domain: GAGVSQSPRYKVTKRGQDVALRCDPISGHVSLYWYRQALGQGPEFLTYFNYEAQQDKSGLPNDRFSAERPEGSISTLTIQRTEQRDSAMYRCASSLVRTSGGSYNEQFFGPGTRLTVL.

This chain's CDR3 is CSVEILGEAFF. This rearrangement joins TRBV29-1 to TRBJ1-1. CDR3 length: 11 amino acids. The germline V gene encodes CDR1 SQVTM and CDR2 ANQGSEA.

The CDR3 is CASSVGQWRNYGYTF. V is TRBV9 and J is TRBJ1-2; checking the TCRdb D call of TRBD1 is not possible without DNA. CDR1 is SGDLS, CDR2 YYNGEE, per germline. The CDR3 length is 15 residues.

The chain has TRBV7-2 and TRBJ1-2; as DNA is missing, the TRBD1 call by TCRdb cannot be tested. The CDR3 totals 13 residues. Germline V gene lookup returns CDR1 SGHTA and CDR2 FQGNSA. Here the CDR3 reads CASSFGRGNGYTF.

CDR3 protein: CASSYTSGASYNEQFF. The chain recombines TRBV6-5 with TRBJ2-1; TCRdb's D call, TRBD2, is unchecked because there is no DNA. The germline V gene encodes CDR1 MNHEY and CDR2 SVGAGI. CDR3 length: 16 residues.

The chain has TRBV3-1 and TRBJ2-7; TCRdb lists TRBD1, though no DNA is available to test this call. This CDR3 comprises 15 residues. CDR1 is LGHDT and CDR2 is YNNKEL in the germline V gene (reference sequence). The CDR3 sequence is CASSQDGRGNYEQYF.

The V gene is TRBV6-2 or TRBV6-3, the J gene TRBJ2-1; the TCRdb D gene call, TRBD2, has no DNA to confirm it. Germline CDR1 is MNHEY and CDR2 is SVGEGT. The CDR3 consists of 11 residues. CDR3 amino acids: CASSGLNEMVF.